The rows below give T cell receptor beta chains drawn from one sample of a study of neurological immune-mediated disorders. TCRdb reprocessed the 5' RACE reads with MiXCR, giving one entry per CDR3 protein. The sample lists roughly 74,000 distinct CDR3 sequences, 5.2% occurring once. Material for sequencing was PBMCs. The receptors stem from a man between 18 and 35 years old with multiple sclerosis. Each CDR3 is given with its conserved first and last residue. Fields, in order: clone size, V gene, D gene, J gene, CDR3 protein, CDR3 DNA. D genes are given only for firm matches. Some rows mark clone size as missing; the rest say once, few, many or name a class of expanded clone.

size: many; V: TRBV6-1; D: .; J: TRBJ1-4; CDR3: CASSRTTTNEKLFF; DNA: TGTGCCAGCTCCCGAACCACAACTAATGAAAAACTGTTTTTT
size: many; V: TRBV2; D: .; J: TRBJ1-5; CDR3: CASSSQGFNQPQHF; DNA: TGTGCCAGCAGTAGTCAGGGGTTCAATCAGCCCCAGCATTTT
size: many; V: TRBV5-1; D: .; J: TRBJ2-7; CDR3: CASSSGAVIYEQYF; DNA: TGCGCCAGCAGCTCGGGGGCGGTCATATACGAGCAGTACTTC
size: many; V: TRBV29-1; D: TRBD2; J: TRBJ2-1; CDR3: CSVTSGRRSNNEQFF; DNA: TGCAGCGTGACTAGCGGGAGACGGTCTAACAATGAGCAGTTCTTC
size: many; V: TRBV5-1; D: TRBD1; J: TRBJ1-1; CDR3: CASSLPGGLPEAFF; DNA: TGCGCCAGCAGCTTGCCAGGGGGATTGCCTGAAGCTTTCTTT
size: many; V: TRBV7-2; D: .; J: TRBJ1-2; CDR3: CASRPWGDNYGYTF; DNA: TGTGCCAGCAGGCCCTGGGGGGATAACTATGGCTACACCTTC
size: many; V: TRBV9; D: .; J: TRBJ2-3; CDR3: CASSVVGSSTDTQYF; DNA: TGTGCCAGCAGCGTAGTCGGTTCTAGCACAGATACGCAGTATTTT
size: many; V: TRBV28; D: TRBD1; J: TRBJ1-2; CDR3: CASNLRDREGYTF; DNA: TGTGCCAGCAACCTAAGGGACAGGGAAGGCTACACCTTC
size: many; V: TRBV20-1; D: .; J: TRBJ1-5; CDR3: CSASYQGGNSNQPQNF; DNA: TGCAGTGCTAGTTACCAGGGTGGGAATAGCAATCAGCCCCAGAATTTT
size: many; V: TRBV5-1; D: TRBD1; J: TRBJ1-4; CDR3: CASSLGGQGVEKLFF; DNA: TGCGCCAGCAGCTTGGGTGGACAGGGGGTTGAAAAACTGTTTTTT
size: many; V: TRBV5-1; D: .; J: TRBJ1-1; CDR3: CASSLAVSPNTEAFF; DNA: TGCGCCAGCAGCTTGGCGGTCAGCCCGAACACTGAAGCTTTCTTT
size: many; V: TRBV12-3/TRBV12-4; D: .; J: TRBJ2-7; CDR3: CASRKMGASYEQYF; DNA: TGTGCCAGCAGAAAGATGGGGGCATCCTACGAGCAGTACTTC
size: many; V: TRBV20-1; D: TRBD1; J: TRBJ2-7; CDR3: CSARSGEGTGEGGRPYEQYF; DNA: TGCAGTGCTAGAAGCGGGGAGGGGACAGGGGAGGGAGGGAGACCCTACGAGCAGTACTTC
size: .; V: TRBV5-1; D: TRBD1; J: TRBJ1-5; CDR3: CASSLGGQANQPQNF; DNA: TGCGCCAGCAGCTTGGGGGGACAGGCCAATCAGCCCCAGAATTTT
size: many; V: TRBV5-1; D: .; J: TRBJ2-3; CDR3: CASSGTIGGGTDTQYF; DNA: TGCGCCAGCAGCGGCACAATAGGCGGGGGCACAGATACGCAGTATTTT
size: few; V: TRBV20-1; D: .; J: TRBJ1-2; CDR3: CSATKNYGYTF; DNA: TGCAGTGCTACAAAGAACTATGGCTACACCTTC
size: many; V: TRBV29-1; D: .; J: TRBJ2-3; CDR3: CSVEWGAGTDTQYF; DNA: TGCAGCGTTGAATGGGGGGCCGGGACAGATACGCAGTATTTT
size: many; V: TRBV27; D: .; J: TRBJ2-1; CDR3: CASGSEGQQFF; DNA: TGTGCCAGCGGGTCGGAGGGACAGCAGTTCTTC
size: many; V: TRBV9; D: TRBD1; J: TRBJ2-3; CDR3: CASSGQGAEDTQYF; DNA: TGTGCCAGCAGCGGACAGGGGGCGGAAGATACGCAGTATTTT
size: many; V: TRBV5-1; D: TRBD1; J: TRBJ2-3; CDR3: CASSMGQGPDTQYF; DNA: TGCGCCAGCAGTATGGGACAGGGCCCAGATACGCAGTATTTT
size: many; V: TRBV3-1; D: .; J: TRBJ2-2; CDR3: CASRRNGELFF; DNA: TGTGCCAGCAGAAGAAACGGGGAGCTGTTTTTT
size: many; V: TRBV20-1; D: TRBD2; J: TRBJ2-1; CDR3: CSAPVGLAGGSYEQFF; DNA: TGCAGTGCCCCGGTCGGACTAGCGGGGGGGTCTTATGAGCAGTTCTTC
size: many; V: TRBV30; D: .; J: TRBJ2-3; CDR3: CATGFADTQYF; DNA: TGTGCCACGGGGTTCGCAGATACGCAGTATTTT
size: few; V: TRBV7-8; D: .; J: TRBJ2-1; CDR3: CASSLDAAGYNEQFF; DNA: TGTGCCAGCAGCTTAGACGCGGCAGGTTACAATGAGCAGTTCTTC
size: many; V: TRBV5-5; D: .; J: TRBJ2-3; CDR3: CASSLVWSGDTQYF; DNA: TGTGCCAGCAGCTTAGTCTGGTCTGGAGATACGCAGTATTTT
size: many; V: TRBV7-2; D: TRBD1; J: TRBJ1-1; CDR3: CASSRDRALGRAFF; DNA: TGTGCCAGCAGCCGTGACAGGGCGTTAGGTCGAGCTTTCTTT
size: .; V: TRBV20-1; D: TRBD2; J: TRBJ2-7; CDR3: CSAREPSGGSYEQYF; DNA: TGCAGTGCTAGAGAGCCCAGCGGGGGGTCCTACGAGCAGTACTTC
size: many; V: TRBV5-4; D: .; J: TRBJ1-5; CDR3: CASSLLQPQHF; DNA: TGTGCCAGCAGCTTGCTCCAGCCCCAGCATTTT
size: many; V: TRBV5-6; D: .; J: TRBJ2-5; CDR3: CASSSWGGKETQYF; DNA: TGTGCCAGCAGCTCATGGGGAGGAAAAGAGACCCAGTACTTC
size: many; V: TRBV7-2; D: .; J: TRBJ2-1; CDR3: CASSLTTFYNEQFF; DNA: TGTGCCAGCAGCTTAACGACCTTTTACAATGAGCAGTTCTTC
size: many; V: TRBV5-6; D: .; J: TRBJ2-7; CDR3: CASSPDGSYEQYF; DNA: TGTGCCAGCAGCCCGGACGGATCCTACGAGCAGTACTTC
size: few; V: TRBV10-2; D: .; J: TRBJ1-5; CDR3: CASSEWDTYSNQPQNF; DNA: TGCGCCAGCAGTGAGTGGGACACTTATAGCAATCAGCCCCAGAATTTT
size: many; V: TRBV20-1; D: .; J: TRBJ2-2; CDR3: CSAPLPGATTGELFF; DNA: TGCAGTGCTCCCCTCCCGGGGGCGACCACCGGGGAGCTGTTTTTT
size: .; V: TRBV7-3; D: TRBD2; J: TRBJ2-3; CDR3: CASSPGTTRTDTQYF; DNA: TGTGCCAGCAGCCCCGGGACTACAAGAACAGATACGCAGTATTTT
size: many; V: TRBV5-5; D: .; J: TRBJ1-5; CDR3: CASSLGPGGASQPQHF; DNA: TGTGCCAGCAGCTTGGGACCCGGCGGGGCCAGTCAGCCCCAGCATTTT
size: few; V: TRBV7-9; D: .; J: TRBJ2-1; CDR3: CASSLVRGQGYNEQFF; DNA: TGTGCCAGCAGCTTAGTTCGGGGCCAGGGGTACAATGAGCAGTTCTTC
size: many; V: TRBV15; D: TRBD2; J: TRBJ2-3; CDR3: CATSRETSEDTQYF; DNA: TGTGCCACCAGCAGAGAGACTAGCGAAGATACGCAGTATTTT
size: many; V: TRBV27; D: TRBD2; J: TRBJ2-7; CDR3: CASRLAGPYEQYF; DNA: TGTGCCAGCAGGCTAGCGGGACCCTACGAGCAGTACTTC
size: many; V: TRBV20-1; D: TRBD2; J: TRBJ2-3; CDR3: CSSGLAGADTQYF; DNA: TGCAGTTCCGGACTAGCGGGAGCAGATACGCAGTATTTT
size: .; V: TRBV5-5; D: TRBD1; J: TRBJ2-1; CDR3: CASIMAGTGGSEQFF; DNA: TGTGCCAGCATTATGGCGGGGACAGGGGGCAGTGAGCAGTTCTTC
size: many; V: TRBV5-1; D: .; J: TRBJ1-1; CDR3: CASSLGQGGMNTEAFF; DNA: TGCGCCAGCAGCTTGGGGCAGGGTGGGATGAACACTGAAGCTTTCTTT
size: many; V: TRBV28; D: TRBD1; J: TRBJ2-7; CDR3: CASKRQGRRQYF; DNA: TGTGCCAGCAAGAGACAGGGAAGGCGGCAGTACTTC
size: many; V: TRBV5-1; D: .; J: TRBJ2-6; CDR3: CASSLALGTGANVLTF; DNA: TGCGCCAGCAGCTTGGCCTTAGGAACTGGGGCCAACGTCCTGACTTTC